This T cell receptor (beta chain) was found in a study of shared clonotypes between healthy human individuals (dated by TCRdb to 2020 to 2022). A note on the overall study: A couple of women and three men aged 18 to 49 years were included in the cohort. Per donor, three plates each were used for CD4 naive and CD4 memory, two for CD8 naive, and one for CD8 memory. To estimate repertoire size and how much clonotypes are shared between individuals, the study performed deep sequencing of blood TCR repertoires from about five healthy adults. To increase sequencing depth and limit assay-specific biases, different laboratories used diverse techniques to prepare libraries and sequence TCR repertoires. Leukapheresis yielded between about 0.85 and 10 billion PBMCs per donor. Overall study outcomes, separate from this receptor: Naive subsets generally had larger estimated clonotype richness than memory subsets did. Sampling was restricted to blood, and TCR repertoires in tissue are likely to differ from TCR repertoires in blood. The genetic and exposure-history diversity represented was limited by the small number of donors. Rarefaction of sorted-subset datasets indicated incomplete sequencing despite the large sequencing depth. Compared with non-shared clonotypes, clonotypes shared by all four sorted-subset donors had higher generation probabilities. Based on pairwise subsampling, the degree of clonotype sharing among donors was expected to be affected by sequencing depth. Across a handful of donors, about 4.5% of naive CD4, 3% to 3.5% of naive CD8, 2.3% of memory CD4, and approximately 0.4% of memory CD8 clonotypes were shared.

The CDR3 runs 17 residues from the cysteine to the phenylalanine. Only CDR3 DNA is held: 51 bases, read in frame from base 1. Trimming costs V 2 bases and J 0 bases, and their ends lie 13 bases apart. CDR1 and CDR2 were assigned from the germline V gene as KGHSH and LQKENI. A note on this clone: What antigen it recognizes has not been identified. There are no base qualities to consult, and no much larger clone falls within one base.

Using the deep immunoSEQ assay, multiplex PCR amplified TCR CDR3 regions from genomic DNA. Extracted genomic DNA from each cell subset was spread evenly across all wells of several immunoSEQ 96-well plates, with each plate serving as a replicate. Each replicate PCR for sorted subsets received 150 to 250 ng genomic DNA, equal to some 32,000 T cell genomes. Purified libraries were measured with a Qubit 3.0 fluorometer, size-checked on a Bioanalyzer 2100, and measured again with the KAPA Library Quantification kit. Each immunoSEQ 96-well plate was sequenced on its own single-read 150-cycle Illumina NextSeq 550 flow cell. As for the authors' bioinformatics: Because only junctional sequences without quality scores were contained in the immunoSEQ output, filtering matching that applied to full-length reads could not be performed. To assign V/J genes and CDR3, sequences were annotated using PyIR, a Python wrapper for IgBLAST v1.9, with IMGT germline references. Reads were removed for weak V/J assignments (E-value above 1e-6), missing CDR3, stop codons, out-of-frame junctions, or ambiguous translated residues. V3J clonotypes were defined as sequences sharing an identical inferred V gene, J gene, and CDR3 amino acid sequence. Percentage overlap between repertoires was computed as shared unique clonotypes divided by the size of the smaller repertoire. Three approaches were used to assess repertoire richness: RTK rarefaction, the Chao1 estimator, and Recon v2.1 estimates of unobserved clonotypes. For all TCRbeta clonotypes obtained by the gDNA method from four donors, generation probabilities were computed with OLGA. Imported from immuneACCESS, the table was reduced by TCRdb to in-frame sequences with V and J called. These copies leave out some clones; in studies compared against another copy, an unresolved V gene accounts for under half, and the cause of the remainder is not known. V and J calls and clone size are copied from that table; D and trimming were computed from the DNA. Here the sample has about 1.1 million clones; 75% to 85% occur a single time. 0.5% to 0.65% of the sample is in the top ten clones.

Healthy HIV-negative adults with no recently reported acute infections or vaccinations were included as donors. Every donor was a Caucasian adult residing in Nashville, Tennessee, USA. Magnetic negative selection was used to enrich CD4+ T cells, after which naive cells were positively selected on CD45RA and the negative fraction became the memory subset. After blood collection by leukapheresis, PBMCs were isolated using Ficoll-Histopaque density gradient centrifugation and then cryopreserved in the vapor phase of liquid nitrogen. Purity and quantity of every magnetically sorted T cell population were checked by analytical flow cytometry. Each sorted fraction had its genomic DNA isolated and then quantified by UV absorbance on a Nanodrop 2000c.

This chain joins TRBV18 to TRBJ1-4; the D gene remains uncertain. The origin of this receptor is a man younger than 35 in good health. Some clones in this sample may be carry-over from other donors' samples. What was sequenced was memory CD4+ T cells from PBMCs. In light of the paper, this sample's cell subset or site label describes: CD45RA-negative fraction. The DNA sequence is given as TGTGCCAGCTCACCAAGGGAGGGCCGTGCAACTAATGAAAAACTGTTTTTT. This yields the protein CASSPREGRATNEKLFF. With the portions outside the CDR3 filled from the reference TRBV18 and TRBJ1-4 genes, the complete variable region becomes NAGVMQNPRHLVRRRGQEARLRCSPMKGHSHVYWYRQLPEEGLKFMVYLQKENIIDESGMPKERFSAEFPKEGPSILRIQQVVRGDSAAYFCASSPREGRATNEKLFFGSGTQLSVL.